This T cell receptor (beta chain) came from a study of T cells in Graves' hyperthyroidism and ophthalmopathy. This clonotype was picked up a small number of times. Amplification yielded TCR beta CDR3 regions, with RNA transcripts as the source. The TCR CDR3 first-round RT-PCR relied on the HTBI primer set. Each CDR3 protein gets one entry after TCRdb re-called the multiplex PCR reads with MiXCR. The data hold 300,000 to 400,000 distinct CDR3 sequences, with roughly 18% observed a single time. This CDR3 spans 14 amino acids. Trimming cost V 6 bases and J 5 bases, with 19 bases left between them. CDR1 DFQATT and CDR2 SNEGSKA come from the germline V gene (reference sequence).

The sample taken for sequencing was blood. This chain uses TRBV20-1 with TRBJ2-5; the D is unclear. The TCR was taken from a woman in her forties or fifties with Graves' hyperthyroidism. CDR3 region: CSALDSRKVETQYF. The CDR3 DNA reads TGCAGTGCCCTAGATTCCCGAAAGGTTGAGACCCAGTACTTC.